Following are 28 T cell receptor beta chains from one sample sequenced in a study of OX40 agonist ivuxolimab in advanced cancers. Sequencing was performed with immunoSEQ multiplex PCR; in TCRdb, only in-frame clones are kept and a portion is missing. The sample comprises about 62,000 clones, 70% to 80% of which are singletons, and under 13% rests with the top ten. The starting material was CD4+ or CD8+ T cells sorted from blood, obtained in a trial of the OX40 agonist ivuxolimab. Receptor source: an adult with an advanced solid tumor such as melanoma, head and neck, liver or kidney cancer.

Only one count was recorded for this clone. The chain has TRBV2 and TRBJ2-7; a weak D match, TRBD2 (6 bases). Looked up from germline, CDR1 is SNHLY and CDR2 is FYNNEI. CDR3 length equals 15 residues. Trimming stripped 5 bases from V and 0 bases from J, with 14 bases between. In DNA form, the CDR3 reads TGTGCCAGCAGTTCTAGCGCACAGTTCTCCTACGAGCAGTACTTC. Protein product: CASSSSAQFSYEQYF.

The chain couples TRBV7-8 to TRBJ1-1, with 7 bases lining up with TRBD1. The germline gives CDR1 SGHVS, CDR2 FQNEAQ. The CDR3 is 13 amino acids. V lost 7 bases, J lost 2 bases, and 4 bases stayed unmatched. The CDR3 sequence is CASTRGGNTEAFF. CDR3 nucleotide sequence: TGTGCCAGCACCAGGGGGGGCAACACTGAAGCTTTCTTT.

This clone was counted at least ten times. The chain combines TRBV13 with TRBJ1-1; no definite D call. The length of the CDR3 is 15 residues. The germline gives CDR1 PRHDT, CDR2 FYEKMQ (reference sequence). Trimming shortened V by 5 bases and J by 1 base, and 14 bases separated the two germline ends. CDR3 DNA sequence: TGTGCCAGCAGCCTACGGGCTTTCGGGAACACTGAAGCTTTCTTT. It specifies CASSLRAFGNTEAFF.

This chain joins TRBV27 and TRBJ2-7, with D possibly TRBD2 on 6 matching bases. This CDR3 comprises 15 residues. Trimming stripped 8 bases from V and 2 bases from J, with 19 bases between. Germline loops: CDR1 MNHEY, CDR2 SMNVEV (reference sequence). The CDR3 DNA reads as TGTGCCAGCGGAACGGGGGTCAGGGTACCCTACGAGCAGTACTTC. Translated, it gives CASGTGVRVPYEQYF.

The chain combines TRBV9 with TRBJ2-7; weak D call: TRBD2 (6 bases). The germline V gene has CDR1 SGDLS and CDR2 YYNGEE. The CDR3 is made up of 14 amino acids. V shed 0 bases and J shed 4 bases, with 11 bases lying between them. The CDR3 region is CASSVGSGDYEQYF. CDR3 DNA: TGTGCCAGCAGCGTAGGTAGCGGAGATTACGAGCAGTACTTC.

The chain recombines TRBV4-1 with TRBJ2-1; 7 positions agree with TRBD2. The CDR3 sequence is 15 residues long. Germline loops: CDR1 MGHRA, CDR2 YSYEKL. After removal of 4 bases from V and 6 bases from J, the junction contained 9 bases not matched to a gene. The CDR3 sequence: CASSPGTTGSNEQFF. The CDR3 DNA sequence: TGCGCCAGCAGCCCCGGGACTACAGGTTCCAATGAGCAGTTCTTC.

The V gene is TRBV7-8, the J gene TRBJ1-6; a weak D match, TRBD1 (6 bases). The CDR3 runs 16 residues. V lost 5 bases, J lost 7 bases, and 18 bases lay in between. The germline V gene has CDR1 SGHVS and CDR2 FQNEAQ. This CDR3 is CASSRGRSGGNSPLHF. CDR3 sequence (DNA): TGTGCCAGCAGCCGTGGGCGGTCGGGGGGCAATTCACCCCTCCACTTT.

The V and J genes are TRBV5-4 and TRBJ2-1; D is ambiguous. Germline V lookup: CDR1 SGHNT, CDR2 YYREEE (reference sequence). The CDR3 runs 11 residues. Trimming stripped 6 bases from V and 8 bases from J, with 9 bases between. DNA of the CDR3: TGTGCCAGCACCCCGGGCGATGAGCAGTTCTTC. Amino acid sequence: CASTPGDEQFF.

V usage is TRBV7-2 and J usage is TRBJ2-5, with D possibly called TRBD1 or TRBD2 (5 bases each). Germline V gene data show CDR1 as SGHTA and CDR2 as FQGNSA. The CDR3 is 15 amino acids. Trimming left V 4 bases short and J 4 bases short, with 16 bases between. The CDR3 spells CASSSRGSGRETQYF. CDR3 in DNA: TGTGCCAGCAGCTCGAGAGGGTCAGGGCGAGAGACCCAGTACTTC.

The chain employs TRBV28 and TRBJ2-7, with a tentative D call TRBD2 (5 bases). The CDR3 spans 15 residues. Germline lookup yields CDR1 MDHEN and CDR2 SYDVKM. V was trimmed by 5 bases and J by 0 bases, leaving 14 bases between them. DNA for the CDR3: TGTGCCAGCAGTGGCGTGACGGGGTACTCCTACGAGCAGTACTTC. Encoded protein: CASSGVTGYSYEQYF.

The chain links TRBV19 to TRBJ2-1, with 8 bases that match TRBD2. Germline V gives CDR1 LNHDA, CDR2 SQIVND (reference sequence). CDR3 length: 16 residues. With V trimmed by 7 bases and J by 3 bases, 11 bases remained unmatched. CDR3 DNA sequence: TGTGCCAGTATGGGGTCCGGGGGGGATTACTACAATGAGCAGTTCTTC. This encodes CASMGSGGDYYNEQFF.

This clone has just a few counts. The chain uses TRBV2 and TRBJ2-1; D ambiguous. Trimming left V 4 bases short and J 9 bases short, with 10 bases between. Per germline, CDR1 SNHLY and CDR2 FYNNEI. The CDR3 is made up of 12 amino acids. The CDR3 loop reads CASSVKPTEQFF. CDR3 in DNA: TGTGCCAGCAGTGTAAAACCCACTGAGCAGTTCTTC.

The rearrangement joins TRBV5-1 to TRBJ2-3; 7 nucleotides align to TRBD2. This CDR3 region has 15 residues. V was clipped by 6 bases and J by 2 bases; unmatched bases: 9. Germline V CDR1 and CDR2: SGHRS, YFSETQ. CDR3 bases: TGCGCCAGCACAGACCGGGACTACCTCACAGATACGCAGTATTTT. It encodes CASTDRDYLTDTQYF.

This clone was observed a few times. CDR3 residues: CASSGRDPSNYGYTF. The CDR3 coding sequence is TGTGCCAGCAGCGGAAGGGACCCCTCTAACTATGGCTACACCTTC. The rearrangement joins TRBV7-9 to TRBJ1-2, with D possibly being TRBD1 (5 bases). Trimming left V 5 bases short and J 0 bases short, with 13 bases between. The CDR3 runs 15 residues. Germline lookup yields CDR1 SEHNR and CDR2 FQNEAQ (reference sequence).

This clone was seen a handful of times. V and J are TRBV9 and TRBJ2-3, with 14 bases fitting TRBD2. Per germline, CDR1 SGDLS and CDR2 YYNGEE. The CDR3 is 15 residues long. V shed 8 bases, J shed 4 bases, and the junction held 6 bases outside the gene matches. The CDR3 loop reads CASKKTSGGADTQYF. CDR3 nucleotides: TGTGCCAGTAAAAAGACTAGCGGGGGGGCAGATACGCAGTATTTT. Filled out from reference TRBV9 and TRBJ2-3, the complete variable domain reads DSGVTQTPKHLITATGQRVTLRCSPRSGDLSVYWYQQSLDQGLQFLIQYYNGEERAKGNILERFSAQQFPDLHSELNLSSLELGDSALYFCASKKTSGGADTQYFGPGTRLTVL.

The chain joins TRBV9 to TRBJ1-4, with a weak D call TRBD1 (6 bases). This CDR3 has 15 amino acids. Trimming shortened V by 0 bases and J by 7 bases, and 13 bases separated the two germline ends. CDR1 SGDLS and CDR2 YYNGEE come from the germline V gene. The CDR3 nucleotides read TGTGCCAGCAGCGTAGGGTGGGGGGCGCCTGAAAAACTGTTTTTT. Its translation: CASSVGWGAPEKLFF.

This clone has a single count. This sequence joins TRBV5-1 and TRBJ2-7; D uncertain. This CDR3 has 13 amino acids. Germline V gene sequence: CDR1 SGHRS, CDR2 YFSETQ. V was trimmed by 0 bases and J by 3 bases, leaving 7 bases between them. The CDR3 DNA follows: TGCGCCAGCAGCTTGGCCTGGGACTACGAGCAGTACTTC. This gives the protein CASSLAWDYEQYF.

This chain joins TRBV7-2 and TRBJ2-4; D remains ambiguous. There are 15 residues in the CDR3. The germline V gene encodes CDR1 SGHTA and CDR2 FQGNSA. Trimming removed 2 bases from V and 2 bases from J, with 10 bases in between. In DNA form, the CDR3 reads TGTGCCAGCAGCTTATATGGTGGTACCAAAAACATTCAGTACTTC. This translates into CASSLYGGTKNIQYF.

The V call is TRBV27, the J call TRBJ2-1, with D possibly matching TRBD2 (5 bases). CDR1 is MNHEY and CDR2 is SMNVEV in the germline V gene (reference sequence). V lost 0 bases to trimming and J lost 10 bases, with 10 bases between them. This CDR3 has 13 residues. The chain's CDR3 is CASSLSRAREQFF. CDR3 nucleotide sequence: TGTGCCAGCAGTTTATCGAGGGCTCGGGAGCAGTTCTTC.

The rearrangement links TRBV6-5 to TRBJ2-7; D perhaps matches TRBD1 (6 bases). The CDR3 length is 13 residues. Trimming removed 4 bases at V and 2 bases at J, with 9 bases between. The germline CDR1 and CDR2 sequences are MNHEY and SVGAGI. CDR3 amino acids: CASSSNRAYEQYF. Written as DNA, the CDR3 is TGTGCCAGCAGTTCAAACAGGGCCTACGAGCAGTACTTC.

CDR3 sequence: CASSYIPTGAQSPLHF. The CDR3 region has the DNA TGTGCCAGCAGTTATATCCCGACAGGGGCTCAGTCACCCCTCCACTTT. The chain joins TRBV6-6 to TRBJ1-6, with 8 bases identical to TRBD1. Germline V lookup: CDR1 MNHNY, CDR2 SVGAGI (reference sequence). The CDR3 spans 16 residues. Losses at the gene ends were 3 bases for V and 10 bases for J; bases not matched to a gene: 11.

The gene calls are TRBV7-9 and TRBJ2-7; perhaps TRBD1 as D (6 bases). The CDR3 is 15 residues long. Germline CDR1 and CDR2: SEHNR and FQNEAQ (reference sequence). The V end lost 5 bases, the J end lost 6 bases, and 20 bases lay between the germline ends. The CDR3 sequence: CASSLGTPGSAEQYF. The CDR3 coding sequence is TGTGCCAGCAGCCTAGGGACACCTGGTTCCGCCGAGCAGTACTTC.

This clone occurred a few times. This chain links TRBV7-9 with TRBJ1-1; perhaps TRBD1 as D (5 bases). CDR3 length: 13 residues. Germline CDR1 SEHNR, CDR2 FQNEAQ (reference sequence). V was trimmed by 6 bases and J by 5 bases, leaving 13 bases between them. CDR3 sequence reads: CASSPRGKTEAFF. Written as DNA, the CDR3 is TGTGCCAGCAGTCCCCGGGGGAAAACTGAAGCTTTCTTT.

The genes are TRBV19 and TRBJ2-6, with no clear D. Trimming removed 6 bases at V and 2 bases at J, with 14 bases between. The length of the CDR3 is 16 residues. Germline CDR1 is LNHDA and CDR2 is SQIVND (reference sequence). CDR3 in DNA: TGTGCCAGTAGGGGCGGAGTGTGGCCTGGGGCCAACGTCCTGACTTTC. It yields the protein CASRGGVWPGANVLTF.

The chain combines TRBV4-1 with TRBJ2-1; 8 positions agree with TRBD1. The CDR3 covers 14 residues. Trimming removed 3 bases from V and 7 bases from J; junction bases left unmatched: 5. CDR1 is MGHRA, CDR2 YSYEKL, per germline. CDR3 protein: CASSHPDRGNEQFF. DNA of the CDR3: TGCGCCAGCAGCCACCCCGACAGGGGTAATGAGCAGTTCTTC.

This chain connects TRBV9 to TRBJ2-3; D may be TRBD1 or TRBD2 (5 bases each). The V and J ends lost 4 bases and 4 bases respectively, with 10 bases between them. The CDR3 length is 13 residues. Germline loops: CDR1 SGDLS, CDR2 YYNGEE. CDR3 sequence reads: CASSQWGPDTQYF. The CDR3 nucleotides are TGTGCCAGCAGCCAATGGGGACCAGATACGCAGTATTTT.

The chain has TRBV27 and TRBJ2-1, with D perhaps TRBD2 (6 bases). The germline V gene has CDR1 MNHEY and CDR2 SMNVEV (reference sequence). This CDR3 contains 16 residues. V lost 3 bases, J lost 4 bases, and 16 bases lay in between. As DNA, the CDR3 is TGTGCCAGCAGTTTGGCGGGACCGGGGATTTACAATGAGCAGTTCTTC. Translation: CASSLAGPGIYNEQFF.

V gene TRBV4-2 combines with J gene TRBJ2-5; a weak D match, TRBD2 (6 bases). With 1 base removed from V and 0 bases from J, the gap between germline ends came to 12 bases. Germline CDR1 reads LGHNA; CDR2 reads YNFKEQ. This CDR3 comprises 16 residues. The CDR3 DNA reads TGTGCCAGCAGCCAAGGACTAGTCTGGTACCAAGAGACCCAGTACTTC. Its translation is CASSQGLVWYQETQYF.